This T cell receptor (beta chain) emerged from a study of cytomegalovirus exposure and HLA in healthy donors. Researchers ran the PCR with 60 Vbeta and 13 Jbeta primers. The assay was immunoSEQ multiplex PCR, and TCRdb's table has in-frame clones only and misses some. The sample consists of 150,000 to 200,000 clones, about four fifths of them appearing once. This clone was detected once. The CDR3 runs 13 residues. Germline V gene sequence: CDR1 ENHRY, CDR2 SYGVKD. With 4 bases removed from V and 6 bases from J, the gap between germline ends came to 11 bases. The sequence came from a woman in her twenties or thirties in good health and CMV-seropositive. The sequenced material came from PBMCs. V is TRBV10-3 and J is TRBJ2-3; D might be TRBD1 (5 bases). The CDR3 region is CAISVRGTDTQYF. Written as DNA, the CDR3 is TGTGCCATCAGTGTAAGGGGAACGGATACGCAGTATTTT.